This T cell receptor beta chain derives from a study of metastatic and nonmetastatic thyroid tumors. Methods used by the authors: A distant-metastasis classifier for papillary thyroid cancer was built using CDR3 differences across clinicopathological groups. TCRdb recomputed clones from the PCR reads via MiXCR. Here the V and J calls rest on TCRdb's processing, not on the authors' analysis. The table has around 19,000 clones, 15% to 20% seen once. On this clone itself: A read error may produce the germline difference seen at one junction end.

Germline lookup yields CDR1 WSHSY and CDR2 SAAADI. The CDR3 length is 18 residues. Patients were all untreated before their thyroid surgery. The sequence derives from a female donor with papillary thyroid cancer or a benign thyroid nodule (not recorded which). Some clones in this sample may be carry-over from other donors' samples. This chain joins TRBV10-2 and TRBJ1-5; 12 bases are shared with TRBD1. The sequenced sample consisted of tumor tissue. In nucleotides, the CDR3 is TGCGCCAGCAAAAAACCGGGACAGGGGGCTTCGGGCAACCAGCCCCAGCATTTT. This sequence encodes CASKKPGQGASGNQPQHF.